This T cell receptor beta chain is drawn from a study of molecular identifiers for immune sequencing clone quantification. Previously described methods and listed TCR primers were used for bulk TCR libraries. MiXCR, applied by TCRdb to the PCR reads, yields one record per CDR3 protein. The sample lists more than 550,000 distinct CDR3 sequences; 25% were seen once. General study results and limits: Among about a million naive cells, spiked Jurkat TCR RNA from a single cell was reportedly detectable.

Libraries of naive CD8 T cells were made from around 20,000 to 1,000,000 sorted cells. They used 10%, 30% or 50% RNA. When naive CD8 T cells were sorted, they were gated as CD8+CD4-CCR7+CD45RA+. Note on this clonotype: Its target is unknown.

This CDR3 is built from 13 residues. V dropped 2 bases and J dropped 8 bases, with 10 bases sitting between them. Looked up from germline, CDR1 is SGHAT and CDR2 is FQNNGV. Sample: naive CD8+ T cells from blood, with Jurkat cell RNA spiked in. Subset noted: FACS-sorted CD8+CD4-CCR7+CD45RA+ naive T cells. This TCR was sampled from a human donor in good health. Some libraries in this study had Jurkat cell RNA spiked in. The chain employs TRBV11-2 and TRBJ2-1, with D perhaps TRBD2 (5 bases). The CDR3 loop is CASSLTGNDEQFF. The CDR3 coding sequence is TGTGCCAGCAGCTTAACGGGGAACGATGAGCAGTTCTTC.